The 2 T cell receptor beta chains below all came from one sample that was sequenced in a study of cytomegalovirus exposure and HLA in healthy donors. Clones were sequenced by immunoSEQ multiplex PCR, and TCRdb holds only the in-frame ones, with some missing. The data show 150,000 to 200,000 clones, with around 83% seen just once and over 10% held by the top ten. Sequencing used PBMCs. Receptor source: a woman in her 30s in good health and CMV-seropositive.

V usage is TRBV5-1 and J usage is TRBJ2-3; 10 bases line up with TRBD2. CDR3 length equals 15 residues. The trim removed 5 bases at V and 4 bases at J, leaving 7 bases unmatched. In germline, CDR1 is SGHRS, CDR2 YFSETQ. The CDR3 protein is CASRSASGSADTQYF. The CDR3 region has the DNA TGCGCCAGCAGATCAGCTAGCGGGAGCGCAGATACGCAGTATTTT.

This clone was seen at least ten times. This sequence joins TRBV7-9 and TRBJ2-1, with a weak D call TRBD2 (6 bases). The germline V and J ends were trimmed by 7 bases and 7 bases, with 17 bases remaining between them. This CDR3 is built from 14 residues. Germline lookup yields CDR1 SEHNR and CDR2 FQNEAQ (reference sequence). CDR3 DNA: TGTGCCAGCACCTTCCAGAGTCGGGGGAATGAGCAGTTCTTC. It encodes CASTFQSRGNEQFF.